This TCR beta chain comes out of a study of Ad26.COV2.S vaccination and SARS-CoV-2 variants. Only in-frame clones appear in the TCRdb table, and some are missing; sequencing was by immunoSEQ multiplex PCR. The sample holds around 370,000 clones, about 90% seen once. Concerning this clone itself: No antigen is known for it.

Regarding the study as a whole: Substantial breadth in spike-specific CD8+ and CD4+ T cell responses was reportedly seen after vaccination. Recipients of vaccine and of placebo showed similar breadth of their non-spike TCR repertoires. Breadth and depth estimates from TCRs may understate total T cell responses.

The CDR3 covers 15 residues. Germline CDR1 MDHEN, CDR2 SYDVKM. Between the trimmed V and J ends, which lost 0 bases and 4 bases, there was a span of 12 bases. This TCR was recovered from a human donor who had recovered from COVID-19. The sequences come from peripheral blood, collected after recovery from COVID-19. The chain couples TRBV28 to TRBJ1-2; D is perhaps TRBD1 (5 bases). In DNA form, the CDR3 reads TGTGCCAGCAGTTTATGGGGGGGGACCCTCTATGGCTACACCTTC. Amino acid sequence: CASSLWGGTLYGYTF.